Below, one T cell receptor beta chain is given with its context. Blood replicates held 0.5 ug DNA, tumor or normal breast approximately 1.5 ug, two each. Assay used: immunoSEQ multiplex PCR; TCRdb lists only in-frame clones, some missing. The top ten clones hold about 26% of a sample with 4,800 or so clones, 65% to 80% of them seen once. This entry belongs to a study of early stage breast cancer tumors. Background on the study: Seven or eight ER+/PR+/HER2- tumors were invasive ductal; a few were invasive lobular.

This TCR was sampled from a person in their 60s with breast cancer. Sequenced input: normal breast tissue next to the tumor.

The CDR3 DNA sequence: TGCGCCAGCAGCCATAATCAACGGGGTTACGAGCAGTACTTC. As protein: CASSHNQRGYEQYF. The V gene is TRBV4-1, the J gene TRBJ2-7; perhaps TRBD2 as D (5 bases). The CDR3 loop spans 14 amino acids. Germline V lookup: CDR1 MGHRA, CDR2 YSYEKL. The V and J ends lost 3 bases and 4 bases respectively, with 13 bases between them.